This T cell receptor (beta chain) was captured by sequencing in a study of CD8+ T cells in alopecia areata. Overall study context: Tofacitinib administration to treated patients was oral, at 5 to 10 mg twice daily. Tofacitinib administration persisted for 6 to 18 months, succeeded by 6 months off drug.

Extracted from the samples, RNA was reverse transcribed into cDNA to serve as the sequencing template. Assay used: immunoSEQ multiplex PCR; TCRdb lists only in-frame clones, some missing. The sample gives roughly 150,000 clones, roughly three fifths of which show up once; around 6% is in the top ten. V dropped 3 bases and J dropped 10 bases, with 17 bases sitting between them. Germline CDR1 and CDR2: ENHRY and SYGVKD. The CDR3 consists of 14 residues. PBMCs, the starting material, were the source of sorted CD4+ and CD8+ T cells. The material sequenced was CD4+ T cells sorted from blood, taken at week 0. This receptor was taken from a human donor with alopecia areata. This chain connects TRBV10-3 to TRBJ2-3; D possibly corresponds to TRBD1 (5 bases). DNA of the CDR3: TGTGCCATCAGTGACTCCATGACAGACGGATCGCAGTATTTT. This translates into CAISDSMTDGSQYF.